Listed here are 5 T cell receptor beta chains from one sample, sequenced in a study of T cells in localized non-small cell lung cancer. Using immunoSEQ multiplex PCR, the repertoire was profiled, and TCRdb retains in-frame clones only, with some absent. The sample lists 75,000 to 80,000 clones, 80% occurring once. Sequences were derived from peripheral blood, sampled before any cancer treatment. The source is a female donor over 55 with stage I lung adenocarcinoma.

This chain links TRBV5-4 with TRBJ2-3, with a weak D call TRBD1 (6 bases). The CDR3 is made up of 16 amino acids. Trimming took off 4 bases at V and 1 base at J, with 16 bases between the two ends. The V gene's germline CDR1 is SGHNT and CDR2 YYREEE (reference sequence). Here the CDR3 DNA reads TGTGCCAGCAGCCCACAGGGCCTTAGCGGCACAGATACGCAGTATTTT. It is translated as CASSPQGLSGTDTQYF.

V is TRBV9 and J is TRBJ2-1, with D tentatively TRBD1 (6 bases). This CDR3 has 17 amino acids. V shed 0 bases and J shed 3 bases, with 16 bases lying between them. The germline CDR1 and CDR2 sequences are SGDLS and YYNGEE. Here the CDR3 reads CASSVVPQGYGYNEQFF. CDR3 sequence (DNA): TGTGCCAGCAGCGTAGTACCCCAGGGGTACGGCTACAATGAGCAGTTCTTC.

This clone turned up a few times. The CDR3 protein is CASAAQGLGNQPQHF. CDR3 nucleotides: TGTGCCAGCGCCGCCCAGGGCCTAGGCAATCAGCCCCAGCATTTT. V and J are TRBV27 and TRBJ1-5; perhaps TRBD1 as D (5 bases). From germline, CDR1 is MNHEY and CDR2 SMNVEV (reference sequence). The CDR3 runs 15 residues. V was clipped by 8 bases and J by 2 bases, with 16 bases between them.

The chain couples TRBV28 to TRBJ2-7; maybe TRBD2 (5 bases). V was shortened by 6 bases and J by 4 bases, with 16 bases between the two germline ends. The V gene's germline CDR1 is MDHEN and CDR2 SYDVKM. This CDR3 has 14 residues. CDR3 sequence reads: CASSLALPLYEQYF. The CDR3 DNA is TGTGCCAGCAGCCTAGCTTTACCACTGTACGAGCAGTACTTC.

The chain employs TRBV5-1 and TRBJ2-7, with 8 bases identical to TRBD2. With V trimmed by 1 base and J by 7 bases, 13 bases remained unmatched. Germline V gene sequence: CDR1 SGHRS, CDR2 YFSETQ. This CDR3 region has 16 residues. In nucleotides, the CDR3 is TGCGCCAGCAGCTTGACGGGGAGAGCGGGAGCTTTTGAGCAGTACTTC. Its protein is CASSLTGRAGAFEQYF. Drawing the rest from reference TRBV5-1 and TRBJ2-7, the complete variable domain is KAGVTQTPRYLIKTRGQQVTLSCSPISGHRSVSWYQQTPGQGLQFLFEYFSETQRNKGNFPGRFSGRQFSNSRSEMNVSTLELGDSALYLCASSLTGRAGAFEQYFGPGTRLTVT.